The 9 T cell receptor beta chains listed next were all sequenced from one sample in a study of cytomegalovirus exposure and HLA in healthy donors. Researchers ran the PCR with 60 Vbeta and 13 Jbeta primers. Clones were sequenced by immunoSEQ multiplex PCR, and TCRdb holds only the in-frame ones, with some missing. Of some 100,000 clones listed, 65% to 75% are singletons. Input material: PBMCs. The source is a woman between 40 and 50 years old in good health and CMV-seronegative.

The rearrangement joins TRBV5-8 to TRBJ2-7, with 8 bases aligning to TRBD1. The germline gives CDR1 SGHTS, CDR2 YDEGEE. Unmatched junction bases numbered 8, after V lost 4 bases and J lost 2 bases. CDR3 length: 15 residues. For the CDR3, the DNA is TGTGCCAGCAGCATAACGCCGGGACAGGCCTACGAGCAGTACTTC. It encodes CASSITPGQAYEQYF.

The chain is built from TRBV7-9 and TRBJ2-1, with 7 bases that match TRBD1. Germline CDR1 SEHNR, CDR2 FQNEAQ (reference sequence). The junction had 7 bases not matched to a gene; V was cut back by 3 bases and J by 5 bases. CDR3 length: 15 amino acids. CDR3 loop: CASSFRDSPNNEQFF. DNA for the CDR3: TGTGCCAGCAGCTTTCGGGACAGTCCTAACAATGAGCAGTTCTTC.

In DNA, the CDR3 is TGTGCCAGCAGCGCCCTCGACAGGGGGTCGAACACCGGGGAGCTGTTTTTT. As protein: CASSALDRGSNTGELFF. The chain employs TRBV5-4 and TRBJ2-2; 9 bases fit TRBD1. Germline CDR1 is SGHNT and CDR2 is YYREEE (reference sequence). This CDR3 contains 17 residues. J gave up 0 bases and V 4 bases, and 7 bases lay outside the gene matches.

The chain uses TRBV21-1 and TRBJ2-2; the table's D call TRBD2 went unverified against the DNA. TRBV21-1 is described as a pseudogene. The CDR3 length is 15 residues. Written as DNA, the CDR3 is TGTGCCAGCAGCAACGGGGGGCGCATAGCCGGGGAGCTGTTTTTT. Its protein is CASSNGGRIAGELFF.

The chain links TRBV7-9 to TRBJ2-7; D perhaps matches TRBD1 (6 bases). Looked up from germline, CDR1 is SEHNR and CDR2 is FQNEAQ (reference sequence). This CDR3 has 12 residues. Trimming cost V 3 bases and J 6 bases, with 9 bases left between them. The CDR3 sequence is CASSFRDTEQYF. Here the CDR3 DNA reads TGTGCCAGCAGCTTCCGGGACACCGAGCAGTACTTC.

This chain links TRBV5-1 with TRBJ2-5; maybe TRBD2 (6 bases). V was pared by 0 bases and J by 3 bases, with 12 bases between. The CDR3 spans 15 residues. Germline V CDR1 and CDR2: SGHRS, YFSETQ. As DNA, the CDR3 is TGCGCCAGCAGCTTGGAGGTAGGAGGGGAAGAGACCCAGTACTTC. It translates to CASSLEVGGEETQYF.

This chain connects TRBV7-2 to TRBJ1-2, with 8 bases lining up with TRBD1. The V segment lost 5 bases and the J segment 4 bases; nucleotides outside the gene matches: 6. Germline lookup yields CDR1 SGHTA and CDR2 FQGNSA. The length of the CDR3 is 14 residues. The CDR3 DNA follows: TGTGCCAGCAGCAGCAGGGGGCTCTCCTATGGCTACACCTTC. This gives the protein CASSSRGLSYGYTF.

This clone occurred once. CDR3 region: CASSLGVSGGPTGELFF. DNA of the CDR3: TGCGCCAGCAGCTTGGGTGTTAGCGGGGGTCCAACCGGGGAGCTGTTTTTT. This sequence joins TRBV5-1 and TRBJ2-2; TRBD2 matches 9 bases. Trimming at V came to 0 bases and at J to 5 bases, leaving 8 bases not matched to a gene. From germline, CDR1 is SGHRS and CDR2 YFSETQ. CDR3 length equals 17 residues.

This clone was recorded a few times. The chain links TRBV11-2 to TRBJ2-1, with a weak D call TRBD2 (6 bases). CDR1 is SGHAT, CDR2 FQNNGV, per germline. The CDR3 totals 13 residues. V lost 9 bases and J 8 bases, leaving 17 bases between the germline ends. DNA for the CDR3: TGTGCCAGTAACCCCCAAGGGAGGCATGAGCAGTTCTTC. It is translated as CASNPQGRHEQFF.